The source of this T cell receptor (beta chain) is a study of cytomegalovirus exposure and HLA in healthy donors. On the study more broadly: Earlier sequencing of some 170 million T cells yielded around 100 million unique TCR beta sequences. Whole-study findings and limits: CMV serostatus was the only recorded immune exposure for donors.

Per the germline V gene, CDR1 is MDHEN and CDR2 is SYDVKM. CDR3 length: 16 residues. Trimming removed 4 bases from V and 3 bases from J; junction bases left unmatched: 11. Researchers ran the PCR with 60 Vbeta and 13 Jbeta primers. Assay used: immunoSEQ multiplex PCR; TCRdb lists only in-frame clones, some missing. The sample records roughly 140,000 clones, approximately 85% being singletons. Concerning this clone itself: What it recognizes is unknown.

Nominally healthy donors were sampled, though unrecorded immune exposures were likely. The receptor was isolated from a man aged 45-65 years in good health and CMV-seropositive. The rearrangement links TRBV28 to TRBJ2-7; 8 positions match TRBD2. Sequencing input: PBMCs. Here the CDR3 DNA reads TGTGCCAGCAGTTCCCCCGGGACTAGTCAACACTACGAGCAGTACTTC. Its translation: CASSSPGTSQHYEQYF. Combining the CDR3 with reference TRBV28 and TRBJ2-7 gives the whole variable domain DVKVTQSSRYLVKRTGEKVFLECVQDMDHENMFWYRQDPGLGLRLIYFSYDVKMKEKGDIPEGYSVSREKKERFSLILESASTNQTSMYLCASSSPGTSQHYEQYFGPGTRLTVT.